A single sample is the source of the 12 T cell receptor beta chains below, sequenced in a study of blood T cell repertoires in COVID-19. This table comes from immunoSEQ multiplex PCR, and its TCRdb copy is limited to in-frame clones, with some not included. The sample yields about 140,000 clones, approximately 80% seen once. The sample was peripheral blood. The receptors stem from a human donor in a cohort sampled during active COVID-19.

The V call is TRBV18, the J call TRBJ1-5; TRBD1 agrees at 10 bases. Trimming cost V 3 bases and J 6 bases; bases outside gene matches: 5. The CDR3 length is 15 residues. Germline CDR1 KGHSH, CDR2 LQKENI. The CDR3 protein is CASSPSTGGFQPQHF. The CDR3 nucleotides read TGTGCCAGCTCACCCTCGACAGGGGGCTTTCAGCCCCAGCATTTT.

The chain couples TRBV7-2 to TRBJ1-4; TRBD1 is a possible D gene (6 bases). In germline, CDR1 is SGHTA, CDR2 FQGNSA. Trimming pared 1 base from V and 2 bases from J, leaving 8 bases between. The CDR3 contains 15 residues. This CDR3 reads CASSLVQGTNEKLFF. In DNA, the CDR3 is TGTGCCAGCAGCTTAGTTCAGGGGACTAATGAAAAACTGTTTTTT.

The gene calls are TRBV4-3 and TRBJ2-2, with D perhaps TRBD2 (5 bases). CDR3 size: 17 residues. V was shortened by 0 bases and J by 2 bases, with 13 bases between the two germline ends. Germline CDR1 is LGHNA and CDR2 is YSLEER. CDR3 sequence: CASSQDLWTQNTGELFF. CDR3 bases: TGCGCCAGCAGCCAAGACCTATGGACTCAAAACACCGGGGAGCTGTTTTTT.

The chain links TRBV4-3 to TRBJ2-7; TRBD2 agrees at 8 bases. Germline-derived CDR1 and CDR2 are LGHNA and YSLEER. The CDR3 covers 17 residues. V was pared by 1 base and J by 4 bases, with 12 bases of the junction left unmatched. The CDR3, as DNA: TGCGCCAGCAGCCAAGTACGGGCACAAGCGGGAGCTTACGAGCAGTACTTC. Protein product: CASSQVRAQAGAYEQYF.

This CDR3 reads CASSLLASGEPEQYF. The CDR3 bases are TGTGCCAGCAGTTTACTGGCTAGCGGTGAGCCCGAGCAGTACTTC. This chain uses TRBV28 with TRBJ2-7; 7 nucleotides align to TRBD2. Germline V gene data show CDR1 as MDHEN and CDR2 as SYDVKM. V shed 2 bases, J shed 6 bases, and the junction held 10 bases outside the gene matches. This CDR3 is built from 15 residues. Based on the CDR3 plus reference TRBV28 and TRBJ2-7, the full variable domain is DVKVTQSSRYLVKRTGEKVFLECVQDMDHENMFWYRQDPGLGLRLIYFSYDVKMKEKGDIPEGYSVSREKKERFSLILESASTNQTSMYLCASSLLASGEPEQYFGPGTRLTVT.

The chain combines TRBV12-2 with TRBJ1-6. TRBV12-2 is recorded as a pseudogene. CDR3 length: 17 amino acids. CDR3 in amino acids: CASRPWSASSYNSPLHF. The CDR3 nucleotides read TGTGCAAGTCGCCCTTGGAGTGCGAGCTCCTATAATTCACCCCTCCACTTT.

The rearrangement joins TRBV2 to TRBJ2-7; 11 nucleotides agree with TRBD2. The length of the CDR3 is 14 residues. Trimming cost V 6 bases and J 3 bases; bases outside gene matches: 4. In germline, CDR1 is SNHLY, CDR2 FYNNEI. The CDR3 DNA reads TGTGCCAGCAGACTAGCGGGAGAGGGCTACGAGCAGTACTTC. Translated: CASRLAGEGYEQYF.

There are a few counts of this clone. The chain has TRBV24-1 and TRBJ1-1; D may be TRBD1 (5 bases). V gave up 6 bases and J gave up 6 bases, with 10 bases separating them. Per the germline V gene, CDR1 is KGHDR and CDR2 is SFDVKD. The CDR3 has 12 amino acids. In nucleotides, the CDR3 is TGTGCCACCAGTAAGGGGTCAGCTGAAGCTTTCTTT. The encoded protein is CATSKGSAEAFF.

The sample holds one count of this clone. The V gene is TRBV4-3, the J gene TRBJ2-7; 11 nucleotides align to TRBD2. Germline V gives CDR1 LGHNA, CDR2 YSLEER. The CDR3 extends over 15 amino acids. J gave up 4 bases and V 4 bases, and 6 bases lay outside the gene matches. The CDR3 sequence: CASSLEGLAGYEQYF. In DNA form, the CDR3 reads TGCGCCAGCAGCCTCGAAGGACTAGCGGGTTACGAGCAGTACTTC.

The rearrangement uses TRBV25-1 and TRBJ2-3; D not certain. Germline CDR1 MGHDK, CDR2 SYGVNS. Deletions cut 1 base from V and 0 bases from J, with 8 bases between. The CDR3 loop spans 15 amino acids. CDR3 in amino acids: CASSEFRGSTDTQYF. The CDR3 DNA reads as TGTGCCAGCAGTGAATTTCGCGGTAGCACAGATACGCAGTATTTT.

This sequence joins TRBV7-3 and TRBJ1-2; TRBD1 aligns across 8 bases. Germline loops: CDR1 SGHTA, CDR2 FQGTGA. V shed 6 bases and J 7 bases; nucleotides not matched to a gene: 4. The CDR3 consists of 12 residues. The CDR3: CASSLDRAGYTF. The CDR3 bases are TGTGCCAGCAGTTTGGACAGGGCTGGCTACACCTTC.

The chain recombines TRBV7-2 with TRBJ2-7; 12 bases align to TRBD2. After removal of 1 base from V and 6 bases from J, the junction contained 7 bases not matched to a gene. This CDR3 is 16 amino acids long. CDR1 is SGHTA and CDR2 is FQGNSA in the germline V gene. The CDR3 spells CASSLGGGLAGSEQYF. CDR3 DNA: TGTGCCAGCAGCTTAGGGGGGGGACTAGCGGGCTCCGAGCAGTACTTC.